The 12 T cell receptor beta chains presented below share a single source sample, sequenced in a study of blood T cell repertoires in COVID-19. Measured with immunoSEQ multiplex PCR; TCRdb has only the in-frame clones, and not every one. The sample gives around 310,000 clones, around 90% of which show up once; around 5% is in the top ten. What was sequenced was PBMCs or T cells enriched from blood (not recorded which). These receptors came from a man aged 30-40 years who had recovered from COVID-19.

In regard to this clone: The same CDR3 is also encoded by other DNA sequences in this sample. This chain connects TRBV5-1 to TRBJ1-4; D unresolved. V lost 0 bases and J 7 bases, leaving 7 bases between the germline ends. The CDR3 covers 13 residues. Looked up from germline, CDR1 is SGHRS and CDR2 is YFSETQ. CDR3 coding DNA: TGCGCCAGCAGCTTGGCGCCGGGTGAAAAACTGTTTTTT. This encodes CASSLAPGEKLFF.

The chain couples TRBV27 to TRBJ1-1; D perhaps matches TRBD1 (6 bases). CDR1 and CDR2 (germline): MNHEY, SMNVEV (reference sequence). Trimming stripped 5 bases from V and 5 bases from J, with 18 bases between. The length of the CDR3 is 15 residues. CDR3 amino acids: CASSQGTKGGTEAFF. The CDR3 DNA reads as TGTGCCAGCAGTCAGGGGACAAAGGGAGGGACTGAAGCTTTCTTT.

This rearrangement joins TRBV10-1 to TRBJ2-2; no clear D. The CDR3 covers 13 residues. CDR1 is WNHNN, CDR2 SYGVQD, per germline (reference sequence). Deletions cut 5 bases from V and 1 base from J, with 5 bases between. CDR3 in amino acids: CASSSQNTGELFF. The CDR3, as DNA: TGCGCCAGCAGTTCACAGAACACCGGGGAGCTGTTTTTT.

The chain has TRBV4-1 and TRBJ1-2, with D hard to call. The CDR3 totals 15 residues. Germline V gene sequence: CDR1 MGHRA, CDR2 YSYEKL. V lost 1 base to trimming and J lost 1 base, with 10 bases between them. As DNA, the CDR3 is TGCGCCAGCAGCCAAGTGGCTGGAGATAACTATGGCTACACCTTC. Its protein product is CASSQVAGDNYGYTF.

The chain carries TRBV27 and TRBJ2-3; 11 nucleotides line up with TRBD2. CDR1 and CDR2 (germline): MNHEY, SMNVEV (reference sequence). The trim removed 6 bases at V and 5 bases at J, leaving 7 bases unmatched. The CDR3 covers 15 residues. In DNA, the CDR3 is TGTGCCAGCAGAGCTGGGACTAGCGGAGTAGATACGCAGTATTTT. Protein: CASRAGTSGVDTQYF.

The genes are TRBV4-1 and TRBJ2-5, with 8 bases fitting TRBD2. There are 16 residues in the CDR3. V lost 1 base to trimming and J lost 5 bases; unmatched junction nucleotides: 9. Per the germline V gene, CDR1 is MGHRA and CDR2 is YSYEKL. The CDR3 bases are TGCGCCAGCAGCCAAGGAGCGGGGGTGTGGCAGGAGACCCAGTACTTC. It encodes CASSQGAGVWQETQYF.

V and J are TRBV7-9 and TRBJ2-1; a possible D gene is TRBD1 (6 bases). CDR3 size: 16 residues. Per the germline V gene, CDR1 is SEHNR and CDR2 is FQNEAQ (reference sequence). V gave up 4 bases and J gave up 3 bases, with 16 bases separating them. The CDR3 region has the DNA TGTGCCAGCAGCTCTAACGACCGGGACATCTACAATGAGCAGTTCTTC. Amino acids: CASSSNDRDIYNEQFF.

In nucleotides, the CDR3 is TGTGCCACCAGCAGGACTAGCGGGGGGGCAGATACGCAGTATTTT. Its protein product is CATSRTSGGADTQYF. The rearrangement links TRBV15 to TRBJ2-3; TRBD2 matches 14 bases. V shed 3 bases and J 4 bases; nucleotides not matched to a gene: 0. Germline CDR1 is LNHNV and CDR2 is YYDKDF (reference sequence). CDR3 size: 15 residues. Full variable domain (outside the CDR3, taken from reference TRBV15 and TRBJ2-3): DAMVIQNPRYQVTQFGKPVTLSCSQTLNHNVMYWYQQKSSQAPKLLFHYYDKDFNNEADTPDNFQSRRPNTSFCFLDIRSPGLGDTAMYLCATSRTSGGADTQYFGPGTRLTVL.

With regard to this clone: In the same sample, other DNA sequences code for this CDR3. This chain joins TRBV13 and TRBJ2-3; D gene ambiguous. The length of the CDR3 is 12 residues. V was pared by 4 bases and J by 0 bases, with 2 bases between. CDR1 is PRHDT and CDR2 is FYEKMQ in the germline V gene (reference sequence). CDR3 protein: CASSSSTDTQYF. As DNA, the CDR3 is TGTGCCAGCAGCTCTAGCACAGATACGCAGTATTTT.

CDR3 coding DNA: TGTGCCAGCAGACAAGAAAACAACTCTGGAAACACCATATATTTT. It is translated as CASRQENNSGNTIYF. The chain joins TRBV6-5 to TRBJ1-3; D uncertain. Germline CDR1 is MNHEY and CDR2 is SVGAGI. The V and J ends lost 6 bases and 0 bases respectively, with 12 bases between them. The CDR3 has 15 residues.

This sequence joins TRBV6-5 and TRBJ1-2; D is unresolved. The germline CDR1 and CDR2 sequences are MNHEY and SVGAGI. The length of the CDR3 is 13 residues. Trimming took off 6 bases at V and 8 bases at J, with 16 bases between the two ends. In DNA, the CDR3 is TGTGCCAGCAGCCCGGACTTGGTGAGAGGCTACACCTTC. Protein sequence: CASSPDLVRGYTF.

The chain recombines TRBV19 with TRBJ1-1; a weak D match, TRBD1 (5 bases). This CDR3 spans 15 amino acids. Trimming took off 0 bases at V and 4 bases at J, with 12 bases between the two ends. The germline gives CDR1 LNHDA, CDR2 SQIVND (reference sequence). The CDR3 sequence: CASSIDRETVTEAFF. The CDR3 bases are TGTGCCAGTAGTATAGATCGGGAGACAGTCACTGAAGCTTTCTTT.